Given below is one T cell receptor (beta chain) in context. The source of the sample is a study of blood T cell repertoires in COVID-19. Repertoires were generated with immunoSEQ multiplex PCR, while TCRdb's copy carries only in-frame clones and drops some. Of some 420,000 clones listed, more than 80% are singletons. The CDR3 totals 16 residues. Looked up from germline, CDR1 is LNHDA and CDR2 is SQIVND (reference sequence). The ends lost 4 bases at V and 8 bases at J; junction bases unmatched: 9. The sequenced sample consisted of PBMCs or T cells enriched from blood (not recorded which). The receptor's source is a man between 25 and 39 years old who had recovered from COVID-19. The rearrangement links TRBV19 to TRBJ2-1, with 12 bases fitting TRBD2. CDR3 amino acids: CASSTPASGRAHEQFF. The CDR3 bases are TGTGCCAGTAGTACCCCCGCTAGCGGGAGGGCCCATGAGCAGTTCTTC. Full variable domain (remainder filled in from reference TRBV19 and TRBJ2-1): DGGITQSPKYLFRKEGQNVTLSCEQNLNHDAMYWYRQDPGQGLRLIYYSQIVNDFQKGDIAEGYSVSREKKESFPLTVTSAQKNPTAFYLCASSTPASGRAHEQFFGPGTRLTVL.